The next 22 T cell receptor beta chains were all read from a single sample in a study of metastatic and nonmetastatic thyroid tumors (dated by TCRdb to the early 2020s). The method was PCR. The listed sequencing device is Illumina HiSeq 4000. The public reads were quality trimmed at Q25 with fastp and then assembled into clones with MiXCR by TCRdb, keeping productive beta chains. The sample includes thousands of clones, with over 20% observed a single time. The top ten clones comprise roughly a sixth of the sample. No treatment had been received by any patient before thyroid surgery. Sequenced material: adjacent normal tissue. The receptors stem from a female donor with papillary thyroid cancer or a benign thyroid nodule (not recorded which). Some clones in this sample may be carry-over from other donors' samples.

This chain joins TRBV12-3 or TRBV12-4 and TRBJ1-1, with 11 bases identical to TRBD1. The V and J ends lost 4 bases and 4 bases, in that order; junction bases with no gene match: 5. This CDR3 region has 15 residues. CDR3 loop: CASSSTGTGGTEAFF. The DNA for the CDR3 is TGTGCCAGCAGTTCCACCGGGACAGGGGGCACTGAAGCTTTCTTT.

CDR3 in amino acids: CASSPPGSGQPQHF. As DNA, the CDR3 is TGTGCCAGCTCACCACCAGGTTCGGGGCAGCCCCAGCATTTT. V gene TRBV18 combines with J gene TRBJ1-5; D not resolved. There are 14 residues in the CDR3. In germline, CDR1 is KGHSH, CDR2 LQKENI. V was shortened by 0 bases and J by 7 bases, with 10 bases between the two germline ends.

This clone was observed a few times. This rearrangement joins TRBV30 to TRBJ2-1, with TRBD2 matching 14 bases. The germline V gene encodes CDR1 GTSNPN and CDR2 SVGIG (reference sequence). Trimming took 4 bases from V and 7 from J; bases not matched to a gene: 24. The length of the CDR3 is 21 residues. CDR3 sequence (DNA): TGTGCCTGGAAGGTTAGATTAAGCGGGACTAGCGGGAGAGTACATGGGAATGAGCAGTTCTTC. Translated, it gives CAWKVRLSGTSGRVHGNEQFF.

The V and J genes are TRBV7-2 and TRBJ1-2, with 7 bases identical to TRBD1. CDR1 SGHTA and CDR2 FQGNSA come from the germline V gene. Trimming cost V 5 bases and J 9 bases; bases outside gene matches: 6. The CDR3 has 12 amino acids. DNA of the CDR3: TGTGCCAGCAGCACCCCCAGGGGGAGCTACACCTTC. Translated, it gives CASSTPRGSYTF. Full variable domain (missing parts from reference TRBV7-2 and TRBJ1-2): GAGVSQSPSNKVTEKGKDVELRCDPISGHTALYWYRQSLGQGLEFLIYFQGNSAPDKSGLPSDRFSAERTGGSVSTLTIQRTQQEDSAVYLCASSTPRGSYTFGSGTRLTVV.

This clone was seen at least ten times. This chain joins TRBV3-1 and TRBJ2-7; a weak D match, TRBD2 (5 bases). The V gene's germline CDR1 is LGHDT and CDR2 YNNKEL (reference sequence). This CDR3 spans 15 amino acids. The V gene lost 4 bases and the J gene lost 2 bases, with 15 bases spanning the gap. The chain's CDR3 is CASSPSVPGTYEQYF. The CDR3 nucleotides read TGTGCCAGCAGCCCGTCCGTCCCCGGGACCTACGAGCAGTACTTC.

By its share, this clone is medium-sized (0.01 to 0.1%). The chain combines TRBV27 with TRBJ1-5, with a tentative D call TRBD1 (6 bases). CDR1 and CDR2 (germline): MNHEY, SMNVEV (reference sequence). CDR3 length: 16 residues. The ends were cut back, 3 bases at V and 5 bases at J, with 17 bases in the middle. The CDR3 spells CASSLLGGTDDQPQHF. The CDR3 DNA is TGTGCCAGCAGTTTGCTAGGGGGTACGGACGATCAGCCCCAGCATTTT.

This chain joins TRBV30 and TRBJ1-5; no firm D call. The length of the CDR3 is 14 residues. Germline CDR1 is GTSNPN and CDR2 is SVGIG (reference sequence). V lost 0 bases to trimming and J lost 4 bases, with 10 bases between them. CDR3 nucleotide sequence: TGTGCCTGGAGTGTATCGGGGTATAATCAGCCCCAGCATTTT. This translates into CAWSVSGYNQPQHF.

As concerns this clone: At one of its ends the junction is not consistent with the germline gene, which may arise from a read error. This chain joins TRBV11-2 and TRBJ2-3; 8 bases line up with TRBD2. This CDR3 region has 15 residues. In germline, CDR1 is SGHAT, CDR2 FQNNGV. As DNA, the CDR3 is TGTGCAAGCAGCCTACTAGCGGTTAGCACAGATACGCAGAATTTT. Translated: CASSLLAVSTDTQNF.

The chain carries TRBV20-1 and TRBJ1-5, with D perhaps TRBD1 (5 bases). The V end was cut by 5 bases, the J end by 11 bases, with 19 bases between. Germline CDR1 reads DFQATT; CDR2 reads SNEGSKA (reference sequence). The CDR3 covers 13 residues. The CDR3 loop is CSAHGGLNKTQHF. The CDR3 region has the DNA TGCAGTGCTCACGGGGGGTTGAATAAGACCCAGCATTTT.

There are many counts of this clone. The chain uses TRBV29-1 and TRBJ1-4; D gene ambiguous. This CDR3 comprises 12 residues. Trimming stripped 4 bases from V and 3 bases from J, with 6 bases between. Per germline, CDR1 SQVTM and CDR2 ANQGSEA. DNA of the CDR3: TGCAGCGTTGTAGGACCTAATGAAAAACTGTTTTTT. Protein: CSVVGPNEKLFF.

This clone came up a few times. The chain joins TRBV27 to TRBJ2-7; 10 bases map to TRBD2. The CDR3 spans 14 residues. V gave up 5 bases and J gave up 4 bases; unmatched junction bases: 5. Germline lookup yields CDR1 MNHEY and CDR2 SMNVEV (reference sequence). The CDR3 DNA follows: TGTGCCAGCAGTGCACTAGCGGGACATTACGAGCAGTACTTC. It yields the protein CASSALAGHYEQYF.

The chain recombines TRBV20-1 with TRBJ1-2; the match to TRBD1 covers 9 bases. Per the germline V gene, CDR1 is DFQATT and CDR2 is SNEGSKA (reference sequence). The V segment lost 3 bases and the J segment 8 bases; nucleotides outside the gene matches: 10. The CDR3 consists of 14 residues. This CDR3 is CSARPGQGPGGYTF. CDR3 coding DNA: TGCAGTGCTAGGCCGGGACAGGGACCAGGCGGCTACACCTTC.

This clone is deemed medium-sized. This rearrangement joins TRBV10-3 to TRBJ1-1; D gene uncertain. Germline values: CDR1 ENHRY, CDR2 SYGVKD. Trimming cost V 6 bases and J 7 bases, with 18 bases left between them. The CDR3 consists of 14 residues. The CDR3 sequence: CAISRGSRGGEAFF. The CDR3 nucleotides read TGTGCCATCAGCCGTGGCAGTCGAGGTGGTGAAGCTTTCTTT.

Relative to its sample, this clone is medium-sized (0.01 to 0.1%). The rearrangement links TRBV5-1 to TRBJ2-1; possible D gene TRBD2, 6 bases. Germline V gene sequence: CDR1 SGHRS, CDR2 YFSETQ. The germline V and J ends were trimmed by 4 bases and 4 bases, with 12 bases remaining between them. The CDR3 loop spans 14 amino acids. The CDR3 loop is CASSAGTLYNEQFF. The CDR3 region has the DNA TGCGCCAGCAGCGCCGGGACTCTTTACAATGAGCAGTTCTTC.

V gene TRBV24-1 combines with J gene TRBJ1-1; D is unclear. Germline assignment: CDR1 KGHDR and CDR2 SFDVKD. This CDR3 is 13 amino acids long. The germline V and J ends were trimmed by 8 bases and 1 base, with 10 bases remaining between them. The CDR3 nucleotides are TGTGCCACCACCGATCACCAGAACACTGAAGCTTTCTTT. Translating it yields CATTDHQNTEAFF.

The gene calls are TRBV6-1 and TRBJ2-1, with 9 bases identical to TRBD2. V shed 7 bases, J shed 7 bases, and the junction held 17 bases outside the gene matches. Germline CDR1 reads MNHNS; CDR2 reads SASEGT. This CDR3 comprises 17 residues. CDR3 nucleotide sequence: TGTGCCAGCACCGTGAGGCGGGCGGGAGGGGTAAAGAATGAGCAGTTCTTC. It translates to CASTVRRAGGVKNEQFF.

This rearrangement joins TRBV6-2 or TRBV6-3 to TRBJ2-7; D is ambiguous. This CDR3 is 11 amino acids long. Trimming shortened V by 6 bases and J by 7 bases, and 10 bases separated the two germline ends. Germline CDR1 is MNHEY and CDR2 is SVGEGT. In nucleotides, the CDR3 is TGTGCCAGCAGCCTTCGGATGGAGCAGTACTTC. Translation: CASSLRMEQYF.

This chain connects TRBV9 to TRBJ2-7, with TRBD1 identical over 7 bases. Losses at the gene ends were 0 bases for V and 3 bases for J; bases not matched to a gene: 3. Germline CDR1 SGDLS, CDR2 YYNGEE. CDR3 size: 14 residues. CDR3 DNA sequence: TGTGCCAGCAGCGTAGAACGGGACAGCTACGAGCAGTACTTC. Protein sequence: CASSVERDSYEQYF.

This chain uses TRBV27 with TRBJ2-1, with 7 nucleotides matching TRBD1. The ends lost 5 bases at V and 8 bases at J; junction bases unmatched: 9. Germline assignment: CDR1 MNHEY and CDR2 SMNVEV (reference sequence). This CDR3 has 14 residues. CDR3 region: CASSPMDRIYEQFF. The DNA for the CDR3 is TGTGCCAGCAGTCCGATGGACAGGATCTATGAGCAGTTCTTC.

This clone has a handful of counts. J is TRBJ2-1 and V is TRBV27, with 10 bases matching TRBD2. Germline V gene data show CDR1 as MNHEY and CDR2 as SMNVEV (reference sequence). Trimming took 1 base from V and 6 from J; bases not matched to a gene: 6. CDR3 length equals 16 residues. CDR3 residues: CASSLWSGRVGNEQFF. The CDR3, as DNA: TGTGCCAGCAGTTTATGGAGCGGGAGGGTTGGCAATGAGCAGTTCTTC.

By share of the sample, this clone is large. Other nucleotide sequences from this sample produce the same CDR3. This rearrangement joins TRBV5-5 to TRBJ1-1; D may be TRBD1 (5 bases). V was trimmed by 0 bases and J by 8 bases, leaving 5 bases between them. Germline CDR1 and CDR2: SGHKS and YYEKEE (reference sequence). This CDR3 has 11 amino acids. The CDR3 nucleotides read TGTGCCAGCAGCTTGGGGGGGGAAGCTTTCTTT. It specifies CASSLGGEAFF.

This clone came up a few times. V is TRBV27 and J is TRBJ1-1; tentatively, D is TRBD1 (6 bases). CDR3 length equals 16 residues. The V gene lost 4 bases and the J gene lost 4 bases, with 19 bases spanning the gap. Germline lookup yields CDR1 MNHEY and CDR2 SMNVEV (reference sequence). The CDR3 DNA is TGTGCCAGCAGTTCTTCAGGGGTCCCTACGGGCACTGAAGCTTTCTTT. This sequence encodes CASSSSGVPTGTEAFF.